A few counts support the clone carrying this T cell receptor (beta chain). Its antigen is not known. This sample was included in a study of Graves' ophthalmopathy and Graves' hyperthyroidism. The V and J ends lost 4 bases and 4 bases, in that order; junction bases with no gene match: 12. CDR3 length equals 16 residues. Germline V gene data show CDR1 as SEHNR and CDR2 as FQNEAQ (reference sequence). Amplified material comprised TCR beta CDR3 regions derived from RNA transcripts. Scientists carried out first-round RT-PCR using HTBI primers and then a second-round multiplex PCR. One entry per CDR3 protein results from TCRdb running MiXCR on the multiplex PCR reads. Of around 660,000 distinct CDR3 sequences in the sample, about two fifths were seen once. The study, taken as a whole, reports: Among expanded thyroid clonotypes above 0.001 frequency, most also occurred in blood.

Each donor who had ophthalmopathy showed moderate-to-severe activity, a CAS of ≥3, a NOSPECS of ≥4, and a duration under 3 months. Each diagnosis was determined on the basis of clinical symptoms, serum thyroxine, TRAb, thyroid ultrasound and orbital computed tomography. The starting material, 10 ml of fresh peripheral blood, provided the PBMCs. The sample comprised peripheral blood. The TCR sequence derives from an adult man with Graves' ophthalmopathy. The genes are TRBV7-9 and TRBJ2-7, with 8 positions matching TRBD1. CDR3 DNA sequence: TGTGCCAGCAGCTGGAGGGCACAGGGGGTCTGGTACGAGCAGTACTTC. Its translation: CASSWRAQGVWYEQYF.